The T cell receptor beta chain under discussion was sequenced for a study of identical twins. TCRdb used MiXCR to reprocess the 5' RACE reads, holding one entry per CDR3 protein. The table includes approximately 220,000 distinct CDR3 sequences, around 8% detected once. These sequences were also reported in another study, on yellow fever vaccine responses in identical twins.

The sample taken for sequencing was memory (CD45RO+) T cells sorted from blood. The clonotype comes from a woman under 30 in good health.

CDR3: CASSTYRNTGELFF. CDR3 DNA: TGTGCCAGCAGCACCTATAGGAACACCGGGGAGCTGTTTTTT. The chain recombines TRBV7-2 with TRBJ2-2; D is uncertain. The germline CDR1 and CDR2 sequences are SGHTA and FQGNSA. The CDR3 contains 14 residues. V was clipped by 5 bases and J by 1 base, with 8 bases between them.